One sample yielded the 27 T cell receptor beta chains listed below, sequenced in a study of blood T cell repertoires in COVID-19. Measured with immunoSEQ multiplex PCR; TCRdb has only the in-frame clones, and not every one. The data show 180,000 or so clones, 80% to 90% seen once. The sample consisted of peripheral blood. These receptors all come from a young man with active or convalescent COVID-19.

In this sample, this clone turned up once. The gene calls are TRBV4-1 and TRBJ2-5, with 7 bases that match TRBD1. Trimming took 0 bases from V and 2 from J; bases not matched to a gene: 6. The CDR3 covers 16 residues. Germline lookup yields CDR1 MGHRA and CDR2 YSYEKL. CDR3 region: CASSQDTGVGQETQYF. The DNA for the CDR3 is TGCGCCAGCAGCCAAGATACAGGGGTTGGGCAAGAGACCCAGTACTTC.

This clone was detected once. The chain combines TRBV12-5 with TRBJ2-7, with 13 bases that match TRBD2. V lost 6 bases and J lost 3; bases outside the gene matches: 14. The CDR3 runs 18 residues. Germline V gives CDR1 LGHNT, CDR2 FRNRAP. CDR3 loop: CASGYLGTSGISDYEQYF. The CDR3 DNA reads TGTGCTAGTGGCTATCTTGGGACTAGCGGGATAAGTGACTACGAGCAGTACTTC.

This chain uses TRBV6-6 with TRBJ1-1; 7 nucleotides match TRBD1. The CDR3 totals 13 residues. Germline assignment: CDR1 MNHNY and CDR2 SVGAGI (reference sequence). V shed 7 bases, J shed 8 bases, and the junction held 10 bases outside the gene matches. CDR3 protein: CASKGTVDGEAFF. The CDR3 DNA sequence: TGTGCCAGCAAAGGGACAGTCGATGGCGAAGCTTTCTTT.

The V call is TRBV7-9, the J call TRBJ2-7; D perhaps matches TRBD2 (6 bases). This CDR3 has 13 residues. Germline V gene data show CDR1 as SEHNR and CDR2 as FQNEAQ (reference sequence). Trimming took 5 bases from V and 6 from J, leaving 14 bases between them. The CDR3 here is CASSPPSGSEQYF. The CDR3, as DNA: TGTGCCAGCAGCCCTCCCTCCGGGAGCGAGCAGTACTTC.

This chain's CDR3 is CASGFNYQPQHF. The CDR3, as DNA: TGTGCTAGTGGTTTTAATTATCAGCCCCAGCATTTT. The chain recombines TRBV12-5 with TRBJ1-5; D gene uncertain. The V gene lost 3 bases and the J gene lost 5 bases, with 5 bases spanning the gap. This CDR3 has 12 residues. CDR1 LGHNT and CDR2 FRNRAP come from the germline V gene.

The CDR3 region has the DNA TGTGCCAGCCAACAAACAGGGACAACTAATGAAAAACTGTTTTTT. Translating gives CASQQTGTTNEKLFF. This chain connects TRBV28 to TRBJ1-4; D perhaps matches TRBD1 (6 bases). Trimming took off 8 bases at V and 0 bases at J, with 13 bases between the two ends. Germline-derived CDR1 and CDR2 are MDHEN and SYDVKM. There are 15 residues in the CDR3.

The chain links TRBV3-1 (or the pseudogene TRBV3-2) to TRBJ2-5, with TRBD1 matching 9 bases. Germline CDR1 is LGHDT and CDR2 is YNNKEL (reference sequence). The CDR3 is 15 amino acids. V lost 3 bases, J lost 4 bases, and 6 bases stayed unmatched. CDR3 sequence: CASSHGQGYLETQYF. In DNA, the CDR3 is TGTGCCAGCAGCCATGGACAGGGGTATTTAGAGACCCAGTACTTC.

This rearrangement joins TRBV5-1 to TRBJ2-5; weak D call: TRBD2 (6 bases). Germline assignment: CDR1 SGHRS and CDR2 YFSETQ. The CDR3 has 15 amino acids. The V gene lost 4 bases and the J gene lost 5 bases, with 18 bases spanning the gap. The CDR3 nucleotides read TGCGCCAGCAGCCCCGGGACTGCTCTTGGGGAGACCCAGTACTTC. Amino acids: CASSPGTALGETQYF.

This clone appeared once. The rearrangement links TRBV27 to TRBJ1-6, with 8 nucleotides matching TRBD1. This CDR3 region has 15 residues. V gave up 7 bases and J gave up 10 bases; unmatched junction bases: 12. Germline CDR1 and CDR2: MNHEY and SMNVEV (reference sequence). Here the CDR3 DNA reads TGTGCCAGCACCTGGACAGGGATTGGTAAATCACCCCTCCACTTT. The encoded protein is CASTWTGIGKSPLHF.

The chain uses TRBV9 and TRBJ1-3; D is unclear. V dropped 0 bases and J dropped 2 bases, with 6 bases sitting between them. Germline V gene lookup returns CDR1 SGDLS and CDR2 YYNGEE. This CDR3 is 14 amino acids long. The CDR3 loop is CASSVAEPGNTIYF. In DNA form, the CDR3 reads TGTGCCAGCAGCGTAGCTGAGCCTGGAAACACCATATATTTT.

CDR3 bases: TGTGCCACCGCCTCTCCCGGGGGATCACCCCTCCACTTT. Translated, it gives CATASPGGSPLHF. The chain is built from TRBV27 and TRBJ1-6; a possible D gene is TRBD1 (5 bases). Germline V gene sequence: CDR1 MNHEY, CDR2 SMNVEV (reference sequence). The V and J ends lost 10 bases and 10 bases respectively, with 17 bases between them. This CDR3 comprises 13 residues.

This clone was observed a few times. J is TRBJ2-7 and V is TRBV5-1; D gene uncertain. CDR1 is SGHRS and CDR2 is YFSETQ in the germline V gene. V dropped 2 bases and J dropped 1 base, with 10 bases sitting between them. The CDR3 runs to 14 residues. The CDR3 coding sequence is TGCGCCAGCAGCTTTATATCGGAGTCCTACGAGCAGTACTTC. It codes for CASSFISESYEQYF.

The chain links TRBV10-3 to TRBJ2-3; 10 nucleotides agree with TRBD2. Looked up from germline, CDR1 is ENHRY and CDR2 is SYGVKD. CDR3 length equals 16 residues. The ends lost 4 bases at V and 2 bases at J; junction bases unmatched: 6. CDR3: CAISGVTSGPTDTQYF. Written as DNA, the CDR3 is TGTGCCATCAGTGGTGTGACTAGCGGGCCCACAGATACGCAGTATTTT.

This clone was recorded only once. The chain joins TRBV5-4 to TRBJ1-4, with a tentative D call TRBD1 (6 bases). Trimming left V 1 base short and J 4 bases short, with 14 bases between. Looked up from germline, CDR1 is SGHNT and CDR2 is YYREEE (reference sequence). This CDR3 spans 16 amino acids. The CDR3 nucleotides read TGTGCCAGCAGCTTGATTCAGGGGATCGGTAATGAAAAACTGTTTTTT. Protein sequence: CASSLIQGIGNEKLFF.

V gene TRBV7-8 combines with J gene TRBJ1-1; TRBD1 aligns across 8 bases. The CDR3 sequence is 13 residues long. Per the germline V gene, CDR1 is SGHVS and CDR2 is FQNEAQ. Losses at the gene ends were 6 bases for V and 3 bases for J; bases not matched to a gene: 3. In DNA form, the CDR3 reads TGTGCCAGCAGTTGGACAGGGCACACTGAAGCTTTCTTT. This gives the protein CASSWTGHTEAFF.

The rearrangement links TRBV30 to TRBJ2-7; 8 bases fit TRBD2. Germline values: CDR1 GTSNPN, CDR2 SVGIG (reference sequence). This CDR3 comprises 18 residues. V lost 2 bases and J lost 3; bases outside the gene matches: 18. For the CDR3, the DNA is TGTGCCTGGAGTTTCCAGGGACCGATAGCGGGGTTTATCTACGAGCAGTACGTC. Protein: CAWSFQGPIAGFIYEQYV.

This chain connects TRBV7-3 to TRBJ1-1; a possible D gene is TRBD1 (6 bases). The CDR3 is 12 amino acids. With 5 bases removed from V and 9 bases from J, the gap between germline ends came to 13 bases. Germline CDR1 and CDR2: SGHTA and FQGTGA. CDR3 protein: CASSAGGPQAFF. DNA of the CDR3: TGTGCCAGCAGCGCCGGGGGGCCACAAGCTTTCTTT.

This chain uses TRBV11-3 with TRBJ2-1; TRBD2 might be the D (6 bases). Germline V lookup: CDR1 SGHNT, CDR2 YENEEA. CDR3 length: 15 residues. Trimming cost V 3 bases and J 6 bases, with 15 bases left between them. The CDR3 sequence: CASSLSGLWGNEQFF. As DNA, the CDR3 is TGTGCCAGCAGCTTGTCTGGACTATGGGGCAATGAGCAGTTCTTC.

This sequence joins TRBV24-1 and TRBJ1-4; D uncertain. The CDR3 sequence is 15 residues long. V was clipped by 1 base and J by 8 bases, with 13 bases between them. Germline V gene lookup returns CDR1 KGHDR and CDR2 SFDVKD. CDR3 region: CATSDFTGSGEKLFF. CDR3 nucleotides: TGTGCCACCAGTGATTTTACGGGATCCGGAGAAAAACTGTTTTTT.

V and J are TRBV24-1 and TRBJ2-7, with D possibly TRBD1 on 6 matching bases. Germline assignment: CDR1 KGHDR and CDR2 SFDVKD. The germline V and J ends were trimmed by 6 bases and 1 base, with 9 bases remaining between them. There are 13 residues in the CDR3. The chain's CDR3 is CATSSDSSYEQYF. The CDR3 region has the DNA TGTGCCACCAGTTCGGACAGTTCCTACGAGCAGTACTTC.

V and J are TRBV7-3 and TRBJ2-5; 8 bases are shared with TRBD1. Germline CDR1 reads SGHTA; CDR2 reads FQGTGA. V lost 5 bases and J lost 4; bases outside the gene matches: 3. CDR3 size: 13 residues. In nucleotides, the CDR3 is TGTGCCAGCAGCCAGGGACAGGCAGAGACCCAGTACTTC. Translated, it gives CASSQGQAETQYF.

This clone was recorded a few times. The sample contains more than one DNA sequence encoding this CDR3. The rearrangement uses TRBV19 and TRBJ2-4; D possibly corresponds to TRBD1 (6 bases). V lost 2 bases, J lost 0 bases, and 11 bases lay in between. CDR1 is LNHDA and CDR2 is SQIVND in the germline V gene (reference sequence). CDR3 length: 16 residues. As DNA, the CDR3 is TGTGCCAGTAGTATAACAGGGCCTCTAGCCAAAAACATTCAGTACTTC. This gives the protein CASSITGPLAKNIQYF.

The gene calls are TRBV30 and TRBJ2-2; the D is unclear. Germline V CDR1 and CDR2: GTSNPN, SVGIG (reference sequence). V dropped 5 bases and J dropped 1 base, with 5 bases sitting between them. CDR3 size: 12 residues. The CDR3 DNA follows: TGTGCCTGGCCAGGGAACACCGGGGAGCTGTTTTTT. Amino acids: CAWPGNTGELFF. Variable domain in full (rest from reference TRBV30 and TRBJ2-2): SQTIHQWPATLVQPVGSPLSLECTVEGTSNPNLYWYRQAAGRGLQLLFYSVGIGQISSEVPQNLSASRPQDRQFILSSKKLLLSDSGFYLCAWPGNTGELFFGEGSRLTVL.

The chain joins TRBV6-1 to TRBJ1-5; TRBD1 matches at 9 bases. V gave up 3 bases and J gave up 2 bases; unmatched junction bases: 14. This CDR3 has 19 amino acids. The V gene's germline CDR1 is MNHNS and CDR2 SASEGT. CDR3: CASSEVRDRARIGNQPQHF. The CDR3 DNA reads TGTGCCAGCAGTGAGGTTCGGGACAGGGCGCGCATCGGCAATCAGCCCCAGCATTTT.

This chain links TRBV7-7 with TRBJ2-2; a weak D match, TRBD1 (6 bases). The CDR3 is made up of 15 amino acids. V was clipped by 6 bases and J by 4 bases, with 15 bases between them. Germline CDR1 is SSHAT and CDR2 is FNYEAQ (reference sequence). In DNA, the CDR3 is TGTGCCAGCAGTTTGGGACAACAAAGCACCGGGGAGCTGTTTTTT. Translated, it gives CASSLGQQSTGELFF.

The chain joins TRBV12-3 or TRBV12-4 to TRBJ1-5; D unclear. V was pared by 2 bases and J by 4 bases, with 6 bases between. This CDR3 is built from 13 residues. The CDR3 sequence: CASSLQVNQPQHF. The CDR3 nucleotides read TGTGCCAGCAGTTTACAGGTAAATCAGCCCCAGCATTTT.

The V gene is TRBV20-1, the J gene TRBJ1-2; maybe TRBD1 (5 bases). Trimming stripped 3 bases from V and 6 bases from J, with 17 bases between. Per the germline V gene, CDR1 is DFQATT and CDR2 is SNEGSKA (reference sequence). The CDR3 extends over 14 amino acids. The CDR3 nucleotides read TGCAGTGCTAGTACAGGCTTTAGAACCGATGGCTACACCTTC. It translates to CSASTGFRTDGYTF.